The source of this T cell receptor beta chain is a study of CD8 T cells in Susac syndrome. In the case of this clonotype: The antigen remains undetermined.

Broader study findings: CD8+ clonal expansion in Susac was maximal in TEMRA cells and in active patients.

The RNA input was about 0.45 to 1 ug, and it was reverse transcribed with random hexamers. Amplification of TCR beta CDR3 used immunoSEQ multiplex PCR across 54 Vbeta and 13 Jbeta. TCRdb called the immunoSEQ multiplex PCR reads again in MiXCR, with one record for every CDR3 protein. This sample carries nearly 110,000 distinct CDR3 sequences, 94% of them seen once, and the ten largest clones take over 0.4%. The CDR3 totals 15 residues. CDR1 LNHNV and CDR2 YYDKDF come from the germline V gene (reference sequence). Trimming shortened V by 3 bases and J by 2 bases, and 14 bases separated the two germline ends. The sequenced target, TCR beta, came from blood CD8+ and CD4+ T cells. Patients with Susac syndrome showed fulfilment of recently defined diagnostic criteria for definite or probable disease.

This TCR came from a human donor with Susac syndrome. Sequenced material: CD8+ T cells from PBMCs. The chain recombines TRBV15 with TRBJ2-7; perhaps D is TRBD1 or TRBD2 (5 bases each). The CDR3 region has the DNA TGTGCCACCAGCAGGGATCCCGGGACCGCCTACGAGCAGTACTTC. Protein product: CATSRDPGTAYEQYF.